The 11 T cell receptor beta chains reported below all come from one sample, sequenced in a study of blood T cell repertoires in COVID-19. Measured with immunoSEQ multiplex PCR; TCRdb has only the in-frame clones, and not every one. The sample yields about 39,000 clones, more than 70% seen once. Specimen: peripheral blood. The receptors come from a man aged 60 to 75 with acute or convalescent COVID-19.

Here the CDR3 DNA reads TGTGCCAGCAGCAGAGGGACAGGGGGTTTAGGCACAGATACGCAGTATTTT. Encoded protein: CASSRGTGGLGTDTQYF. The V call is TRBV11-3, the J call TRBJ2-3, with TRBD1 matching over 11 bases. The germline V gene has CDR1 SGHNT and CDR2 YENEEA. With V trimmed by 5 bases and J by 1 base, 8 bases remained unmatched. The CDR3 consists of 17 residues.

The chain has TRBV21-1 and TRBJ2-7; no check of the table's D call, TRBD1, against the DNA was made. TRBV21-1 is a pseudogene locus. The CDR3 contains 16 residues. CDR3 sequence reads: CASSLQVISTHHEQYF. The DNA of the CDR3 is TGTGCCAGCAGCCTTCAGGTCATCTCAACTCACCACGAGCAGTACTTC.

This chain uses TRBV7-3 with TRBJ1-1, with TRBD1 matching over 10 bases. This CDR3 is 16 amino acids long. The J segment lost 8 bases and the V segment lost 3 bases, leaving 12 bases of the junction unmatched. Germline V gives CDR1 SGHTA, CDR2 FQGTGA. The CDR3 loop is CASSLTGTGAAIEAFF. The CDR3 DNA reads as TGTGCCAGCAGCTTGACCGGGACAGGGGCTGCCATCGAAGCTTTCTTT.

The chain employs TRBV5-5 and TRBJ2-7, with 11 positions matching TRBD2. Trimming cost V 2 bases and J 5 bases; bases outside gene matches: 3. The CDR3 runs 14 residues. Germline V lookup: CDR1 SGHKS, CDR2 YYEKEE (reference sequence). The CDR3 DNA is TGTGCCAGCAGCTTTACTAGCGGGGGTAACGAGCAGTACTTC. It specifies CASSFTSGGNEQYF.

This clone was observed a single time. The chain couples TRBV2 to TRBJ1-5; the match to TRBD1 covers 8 bases. V shed 7 bases, J shed 4 bases, and the junction held 9 bases outside the gene matches. Germline V gives CDR1 SNHLY, CDR2 FYNNEI. CDR3 length: 15 amino acids. CDR3 bases: TGTGCCAGCACCAACCAGGGGGCGGAAAATCAGCCCCAGCATTTT. Translated, it gives CASTNQGAENQPQHF. The full variable domain, rest sourced from reference TRBV2 and TRBJ1-5, is EPEVTQTPSHQVTQMGQEVILRCVPISNHLYFYWYRQILGQKVEFLVSFYNNEISEKSEIFDDQFSVERPDGSNFTLKIRSTKLEDSAMYFCASTNQGAENQPQHFGDGTRLSIL.

This chain links TRBV7-2 with TRBJ1-2, with a tentative D call TRBD1 (5 bases). Looked up from germline, CDR1 is SGHTA and CDR2 is FQGNSA. The CDR3 contains 14 residues. V lost 5 bases and J lost 8, with 18 bases in between. The CDR3 sequence: CASSLRGGTWGYTF. The DNA for the CDR3 is TGTGCCAGCAGCCTACGGGGGGGAACTTGGGGCTACACCTTC.

This rearrangement joins TRBV5-1 to TRBJ2-3; D unresolved. Germline values: CDR1 SGHRS, CDR2 YFSETQ. The V end was cut by 4 bases, the J end by 2 bases, with 11 bases between. This CDR3 has 14 residues. For the CDR3, the DNA is TGCGCCAGCAGCCAAGAGTTAGTCACAGATACGCAGTATTTT. Translating gives CASSQELVTDTQYF.

The chain employs TRBV27 and TRBJ2-7; tentatively, D is TRBD1 (5 bases). Trimming cost V 8 bases and J 2 bases, with 19 bases left between them. Per germline, CDR1 MNHEY and CDR2 SMNVEV (reference sequence). This CDR3 comprises 15 residues. CDR3 in amino acids: CASRPPGIRAYEQYF. CDR3 sequence (DNA): TGTGCCAGCCGGCCTCCAGGGATTAGAGCCTACGAGCAGTACTTC.

This clone was seen only once. The J gene is TRBJ2-3, the V gene TRBV2, with TRBD2 identical over 11 bases. CDR3 length: 14 residues. Germline CDR1 is SNHLY and CDR2 is FYNNEI. Unmatched junction bases numbered 7, after V lost 11 bases and J lost 3 bases. The CDR3 DNA sequence: TGTGCCGACCAACTAGCGGGAGTAACAGATACGCAGTATTTT. Encoded protein: CADQLAGVTDTQYF.

CDR3 region: CASSPEGQRNTEAFF. CDR3 DNA sequence: TGTGCCAGCAGCCCAGAGGGACAGCGGAACACTGAAGCTTTCTTT. The chain combines TRBV7-8 with TRBJ1-1; 7 nucleotides align to TRBD1. The junction had 7 bases not matched to a gene; V was cut back by 5 bases and J by 1 base. The CDR3 extends over 15 amino acids. Per germline, CDR1 SGHVS and CDR2 FQNEAQ.

J is TRBJ1-1 and V is TRBV28; 8 positions match TRBD1. The V segment lost 5 bases and the J segment 3 bases; nucleotides outside the gene matches: 5. The CDR3 consists of 14 residues. Germline lookup yields CDR1 MDHEN and CDR2 SYDVKM. The CDR3 DNA is TGTGCCAGCAGTGGCAGGGGGCCGGACACTGAAGCTTTCTTT. Its protein is CASSGRGPDTEAFF.